Included here is one TCR beta chain sequence, with context. The table came from immunoSEQ multiplex PCR; TCRdb's copy has only in-frame clones and leaves some out. The data contain approximately 65,000 clones, around 87% of them singletons. The data originate from a study of technical replicates of blood from a few donors. In germline, CDR1 is LGHNA, CDR2 YNFKEQ. The CDR3 spans 15 residues. V trimming: 2 bases; J trimming: 7 bases; junction bases outside the gene matches: 10. The gene calls are TRBV4-2 and TRBJ1-2, with 7 bases that match TRBD1. Sequencing was performed on PBMCs. The clonotype originates from a human donor in good health. Some clones in this sample may be carry-over from other donors' samples. CDR3 DNA: TGTGCCAGCAGCCAACGGTTGGCGGCAGGGGGTGGCTACACCTTC. Translating gives CASSQRLAAGGGYTF.